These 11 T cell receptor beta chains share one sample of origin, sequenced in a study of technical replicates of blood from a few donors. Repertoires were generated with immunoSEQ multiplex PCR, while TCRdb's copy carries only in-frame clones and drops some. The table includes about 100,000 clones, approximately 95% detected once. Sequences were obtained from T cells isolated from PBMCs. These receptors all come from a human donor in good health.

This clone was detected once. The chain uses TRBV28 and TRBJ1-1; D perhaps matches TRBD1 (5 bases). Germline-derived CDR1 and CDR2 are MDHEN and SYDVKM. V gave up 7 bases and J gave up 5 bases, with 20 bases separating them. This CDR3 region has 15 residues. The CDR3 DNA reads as TGTGCCAGCAACCTAGGGGAAGGGGAAAGGACTGAAGCTTTCTTT. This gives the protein CASNLGEGERTEAFF.

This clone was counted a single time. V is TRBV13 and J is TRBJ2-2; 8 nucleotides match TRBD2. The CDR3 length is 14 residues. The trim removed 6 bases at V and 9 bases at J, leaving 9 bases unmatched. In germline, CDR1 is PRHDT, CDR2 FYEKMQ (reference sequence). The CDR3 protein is CASSYGTRLRELFF. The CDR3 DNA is TGTGCCAGCAGTTACGGGACTAGACTCCGGGAGCTGTTTTTT.

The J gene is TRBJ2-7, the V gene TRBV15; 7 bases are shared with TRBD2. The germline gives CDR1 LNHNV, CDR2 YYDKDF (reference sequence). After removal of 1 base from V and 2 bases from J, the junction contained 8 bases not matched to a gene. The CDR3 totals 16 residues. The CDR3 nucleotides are TGTGCCACCAGCAGAGCGGTATCTAGCGGAACCTACGAGCAGTACTTC. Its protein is CATSRAVSSGTYEQYF.

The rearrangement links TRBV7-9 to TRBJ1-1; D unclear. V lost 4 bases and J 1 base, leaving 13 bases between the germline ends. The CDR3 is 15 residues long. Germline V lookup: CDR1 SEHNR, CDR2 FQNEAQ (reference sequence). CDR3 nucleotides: TGTGCCAGCAGCTACCAGCGGGTTCAGAACACTGAAGCTTTCTTT. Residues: CASSYQRVQNTEAFF.

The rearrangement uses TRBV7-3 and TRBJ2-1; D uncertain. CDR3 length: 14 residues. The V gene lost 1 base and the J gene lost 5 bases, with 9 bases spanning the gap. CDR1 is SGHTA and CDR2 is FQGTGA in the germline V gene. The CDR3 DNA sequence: TGTGCCAGCAGCTTAAATACAGTAAACAATGAGCAGTTCTTC. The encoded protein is CASSLNTVNNEQFF.

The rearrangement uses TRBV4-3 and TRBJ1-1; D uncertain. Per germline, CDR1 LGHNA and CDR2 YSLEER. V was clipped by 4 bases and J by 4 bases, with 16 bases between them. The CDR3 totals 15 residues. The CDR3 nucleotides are TGCGCCAGCAGCCCTCGCGGGGTACACGGCACTGAAGCTTTCTTT. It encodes CASSPRGVHGTEAFF.

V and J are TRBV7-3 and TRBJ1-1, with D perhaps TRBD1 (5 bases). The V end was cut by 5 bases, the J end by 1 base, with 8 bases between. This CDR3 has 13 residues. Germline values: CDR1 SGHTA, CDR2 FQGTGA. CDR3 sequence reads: CASSGQTNTEAFF. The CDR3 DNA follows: TGTGCCAGCAGCGGACAAACGAACACTGAAGCTTTCTTT.

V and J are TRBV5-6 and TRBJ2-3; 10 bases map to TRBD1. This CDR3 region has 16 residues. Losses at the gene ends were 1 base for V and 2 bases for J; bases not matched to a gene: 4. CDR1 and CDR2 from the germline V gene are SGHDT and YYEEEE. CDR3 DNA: TGTGCCAGCAGCTTGCAGGACAGGGGGTTCACAGATACGCAGTATTTT. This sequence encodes CASSLQDRGFTDTQYF.

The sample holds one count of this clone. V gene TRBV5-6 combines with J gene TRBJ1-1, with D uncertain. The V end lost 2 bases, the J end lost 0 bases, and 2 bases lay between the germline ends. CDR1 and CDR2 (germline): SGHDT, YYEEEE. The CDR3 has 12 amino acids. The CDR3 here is CASSFMNTEAFF. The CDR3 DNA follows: TGTGCCAGCAGCTTTATGAACACTGAAGCTTTCTTT.

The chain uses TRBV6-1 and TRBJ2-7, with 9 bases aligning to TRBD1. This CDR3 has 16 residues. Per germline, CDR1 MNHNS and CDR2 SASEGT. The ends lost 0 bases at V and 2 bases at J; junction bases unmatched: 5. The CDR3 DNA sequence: TGTGCCAGCAGTGAAGCCGATGGGACAGGGACCTACGAGCAGTACTTC. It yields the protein CASSEADGTGTYEQYF.

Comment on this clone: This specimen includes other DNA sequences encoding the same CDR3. DNA for the CDR3: TGTGCCAGCAGCTTACTGGCAGGAGGGCTGGCAGATACGCAGTATTTT. Translation: CASSLLAGGLADTQYF. The genes are TRBV7-2 and TRBJ2-3; tentatively, D is TRBD2 (6 bases). The germline V and J ends were trimmed by 2 bases and 4 bases, with 16 bases remaining between them. Germline lookup yields CDR1 SGHTA and CDR2 FQGNSA. This CDR3 has 16 residues.